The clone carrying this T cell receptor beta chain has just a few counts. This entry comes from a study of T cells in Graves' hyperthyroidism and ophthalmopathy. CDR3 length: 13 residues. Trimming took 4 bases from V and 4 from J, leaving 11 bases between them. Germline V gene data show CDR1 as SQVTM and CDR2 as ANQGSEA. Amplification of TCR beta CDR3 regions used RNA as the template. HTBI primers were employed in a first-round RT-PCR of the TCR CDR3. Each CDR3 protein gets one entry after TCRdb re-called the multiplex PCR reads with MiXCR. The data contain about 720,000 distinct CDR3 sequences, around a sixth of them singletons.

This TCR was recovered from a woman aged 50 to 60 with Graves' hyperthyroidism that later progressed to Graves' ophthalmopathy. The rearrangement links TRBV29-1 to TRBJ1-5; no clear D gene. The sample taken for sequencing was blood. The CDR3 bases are TGCAGCGTTGGAGCAGGTGGAAATCAGCCCCAGCATTTT. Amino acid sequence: CSVGAGGNQPQHF.